These T cell receptor beta chains were read from a single sample in a study of blood T cell repertoires in COVID-19. Libraries were prepared by immunoSEQ multiplex PCR; TCRdb keeps only in-frame clonotypes and omits some of them. Of about 440,000 clones listed, 80% to 90% are singletons. The specimen was peripheral blood. These receptors all stem from a woman in her thirties with acute or convalescent COVID-19. CDR3s include the opening cysteine and the closing phenylalanine or tryptophan. The D gene is left open where the match is weak. Only part of the rows carry a size: once, few, many, or a class if the clone is expanded.

size,J,D,V,DNA,CDR3
NA,TRBJ2-7,NA,TRBV5-6,TGTGCCAGCAGCCCAGCAGGGGCCTACGAGCAGTACTTC,CASSPAGAYEQYF
NA,TRBJ2-1,NA,TRBV24-1,TGTGCCACCAGTGATTCTGACAATGAGCAGTTCTTC,CATSDSDNEQFF
NA,TRBJ1-5,NA,TRBV6-5,TGTGCCAACCGCCGGGGGGATCAGCCCCAGCATTTT,CANRRGDQPQHF
NA,TRBJ2-5,NA,TRBV7-6,TGTGCCAGCAGCCCGTCGGACCAAGAGACCCAGTACTTC,CASSPSDQETQYF
NA,TRBJ2-2,NA,TRBV3-1/TRBV3-2,TGTGCCAGCAGCCAAGAACTCACGAACACCGGGGAGCTGTTTTTT,CASSQELTNTGELFF
NA,TRBJ1-2,NA,TRBV10-1,TGCGCCGAGGGTAACTATGGCTACACCTTC,CAEGNYGYTF
NA,TRBJ2-1,NA,TRBV27,TGTGCCAGCAGGATCATGTTCCGGGGGTTGTGGGATGAGCAGTTCTTC,CASRIMFRGLWDEQFF
NA,TRBJ2-5,TRBD2,TRBV10-1,TGCGCCAGCAGTAAAGGACTAGCGGGGGGCGGCCAAGAGACCCAGTACTTC,CASSKGLAGGGQETQYF
NA,TRBJ2-3,TRBD1,TRBV5-4,TGTGCCAGCAGGGGACAGGGCCTGAGCACAGATACGCAGTATTTT,CASRGQGLSTDTQYF
NA,TRBJ2-1,TRBD1,TRBV28,TGTGCCACCCAAAGTGGACGGACAGGGGGCAATGAGCAGTTCTTC,CATQSGRTGGNEQFF
NA,TRBJ2-7,NA,TRBV4-2,TGTGCCAGCAGACTTATCGCCGGGGAGTCCTACGAGCAGTACTTC,CASRLIAGESYEQYF
NA,TRBJ1-1,NA,TRBV7-9,TGTGCCAGCAGCTCCGGACAGTCGAACACTGAAGCTTTCTTT,CASSSGQSNTEAFF
NA,TRBJ2-7,NA,TRBV6-5,TGTGCCAGCAGTAGTAGCGGCTCCGCCGTCGAGCAGTACTTC,CASSSSGSAVEQYF
NA,TRBJ2-2,TRBD1,TRBV6-5,TGTGCCAGCAGTCTGGACAGGACCGGGGAGCTGTTTTTT,CASSLDRTGELFF
once,TRBJ2-5,NA,TRBV10-2,TGCGCCAGCAGTGAGTCGAGGGGGGGGAGAGAGACCCAGTACTTC,CASSESRGGRETQYF
NA,TRBJ1-2,NA,TRBV5-1,TGCGCCAGCAGCCCGGGGGGCGTAAACAGGGATCCATCTGGCTACACCTTC,CASSPGGVNRDPSGYTF
NA,TRBJ2-2,NA,TRBV29-1,TGCAGCGTTAGACTAGTAGGCGGGGAGCTGTTTTTT,CSVRLVGGELFF
NA,TRBJ2-3,NA,TRBV18,TGTGCCAGCTCGCGGGCCAGTGCAGATACGCAGTATTTT,CASSRASADTQYF
NA,TRBJ1-1,TRBD1,TRBV12-3/TRBV12-4,TGTGCCAGCAGCCCAGGGGGCACTGAAGCTTTCTTT,CASSPGGTEAFF
NA,TRBJ1-4,NA,TRBV29-1,TGCAGCGTGGAATACAGGGAAAAACTGTTTTTT,CSVEYREKLFF
once,TRBJ1-5,NA,TRBV2,TGTGCCAGCAGTTCTGGCAGGAGCAATCAGCCCCAGCATTTT,CASSSGRSNQPQHF
once,TRBJ2-1,NA,TRBV19,TGTGCCAGTAGTATAACCCCAGGGAACAATGAGCAGTTCTTC,CASSITPGNNEQFF
NA,TRBJ1-1,TRBD1,TRBV29-1,TGCAGCGTTGAAAGACAGGGGGCTGAAGCTTTCTTT,CSVERQGAEAFF
NA,TRBJ1-2,NA,TRBV2,TGTGCCAGCAGCCCGGCCCGGGGGGGAGGGGGCTACACCTTC,CASSPARGGGGYTF
NA,TRBJ2-4,TRBD1,TRBV27,TGTGCCAGCAGTTTGGACCCCAGGGGGCTATCAAACATTCAGTACTTC,CASSLDPRGLSNIQYF
NA,TRBJ1-1,NA,TRBV4-1,TGCGCCAGCAGCCTCGACAGGTGGAACACTGAAGCTTTCTTT,CASSLDRWNTEAFF
NA,TRBJ2-1,TRBD2,TRBV5-6,TGTGCCAGCAGCTTGTTTAGCGGGGGGGCCGTAAATGAGCAGTTCTTC,CASSLFSGGAVNEQFF
NA,TRBJ2-5,TRBD2,TRBV9,TGTGCCAGCAGCACCCGGCCGGGACTAGCAATAGAGACCCAGTACTTC,CASSTRPGLAIETQYF
NA,TRBJ1-4,NA,TRBV7-2,TGTGCCAGCAGCTTTACAGCCGACGTAGGAAATGAAAAACTGTTTTTT,CASSFTADVGNEKLFF
NA,TRBJ1-5,NA,TRBV10-1,TGCGCCAGCAGTGAGGACAGGTGGTCACGACCAGCCGGTCAGCCCCAGCATTTT,CASSEDRWSRPAGQPQHF
NA,TRBJ1-1,NA,TRBV28,TGTGCCAGCAGTTTCAGTCCAGAAGTGAACACTGAAGCTTTCTTT,CASSFSPEVNTEAFF
NA,TRBJ2-3,NA,TRBV19,TGTGCCAGTAGTATACGCGGGTCTAGCACAGATACGCAGTATTTT,CASSIRGSSTDTQYF
once,TRBJ2-1,NA,TRBV27,TGTGCCTCGGCAGGGATAGACACAGAGAGCTCCTACAATGAGCAGTTCTTC,CASAGIDTESSYNEQFF
NA,TRBJ2-3,TRBD1,TRBV7-9,TGTGCCAGCAGCTTGTTAGGGGGCGACACAGATACGCAGTATTTT,CASSLLGGDTDTQYF
NA,TRBJ2-7,NA,TRBV7-3,TGTGCCAGCAGCTTAACAGGGGCGGGGGAGCAGTACTTC,CASSLTGAGEQYF